This entry lists 30 T cell receptor beta chains sequenced from one sample in a study of early stage breast cancer tumors (dated by TCRdb to the late 2010s). The library was made by the immunoSEQ multiplex PCR assay. TCRdb took this table from immuneACCESS and kept in-frame rearrangements with V and J called. Such tables lack part of the clones; where checked against another copy, unresolved V genes explain under half of the gap, and the rest is unexplained. Here the sample has 9,500 to 10,000 clones; under 80% occur a single time. Approximately 10% of the sample is held by the ten biggest clonotypes. The sequenced sample was normal breast tissue next to the tumor. All receptors come from a person aged 35 to 50 with breast cancer.

The chain joins TRBV28 to TRBJ1-4; 7 bases are a match to TRBD1. The CDR3 spans 16 residues. Germline values: CDR1 MDHEN, CDR2 SYDVKM. V gave up 5 bases and J gave up 4 bases; unmatched junction bases: 10. The CDR3, as DNA: TGTGCCAGCAGTCGCCCGGGGACAGCCTTTAATGAAAAACTGTTTTTT. Its translation is CASSRPGTAFNEKLFF. Looking up the rest from reference TRBV28 and TRBJ1-4 gives the full variable domain: DVKVTQSSRYLVKRTGEKVFLECVQDMDHENMFWYRQDPGLGLRLIYFSYDVKMKEKGDIPEGYSVSREKKERFSLILESASTNQTSMYLCASSRPGTAFNEKLFFGSGTQLSVL.

This clone is a singleton in its sample. V and J are TRBV10-3 and TRBJ2-1; D is unclear. V was pared by 6 bases and J by 7 bases, with 7 bases between. The CDR3 totals 11 residues. Germline V gene sequence: CDR1 ENHRY, CDR2 SYGVKD. The CDR3 sequence: CAIRDTNEQFF. The CDR3 DNA is TGTGCCATCAGAGATACGAATGAGCAGTTCTTC.

This chain links TRBV10-2 with TRBJ2-2; D gene ambiguous. Germline CDR1 is WSHSY and CDR2 is SAAADI. The V end lost 4 bases, the J end lost 6 bases, and 9 bases lay between the germline ends. This CDR3 comprises 13 residues. CDR3 in DNA: TGCGCCAGCAGTGTTAGTGGCGCCGGGGAGCTGTTTTTT. As protein: CASSVSGAGELFF.

V and J are TRBV10-3 and TRBJ1-4, with a tentative D call TRBD1 (5 bases). The ends were cut back, 2 bases at V and 6 bases at J, with 10 bases in the middle. CDR3 length: 14 residues. The germline V gene encodes CDR1 ENHRY and CDR2 SYGVKD. The CDR3 nucleotides read TGTGCCATCAGTGAGGGGACCGGGGATGAAAAACTGTTTTTT. Amino acid sequence: CAISEGTGDEKLFF.

This clone was seen a single time. The V call is TRBV7-9, the J call TRBJ2-1; D remains ambiguous. Per germline, CDR1 SEHNR and CDR2 FQNEAQ (reference sequence). V lost 0 bases to trimming and J lost 5 bases, with 20 bases between them. This CDR3 is built from 18 residues. This CDR3 reads CASSLAPTASTRNNEQFF. The CDR3 DNA follows: TGTGCCAGCAGCTTAGCCCCCACCGCTTCTACCCGAAACAATGAGCAGTTCTTC.

The rearrangement joins TRBV7-9 to TRBJ2-1; 7 bases align to TRBD2. Trimming removed 4 bases from V and 5 bases from J; junction bases left unmatched: 11. This CDR3 is built from 16 residues. CDR1 and CDR2 (germline): SEHNR, FQNEAQ (reference sequence). CDR3 region: CASSSYMGGPNNEQFF. As DNA, the CDR3 is TGTGCCAGCAGCTCCTATATGGGAGGGCCGAACAATGAGCAGTTCTTC.

V and J are TRBV7-8 and TRBJ2-7; D is unclear. This CDR3 has 15 amino acids. Trimming left V 1 base short and J 6 bases short, with 16 bases between. CDR1 and CDR2 (germline): SGHVS, FQNEAQ. The CDR3 DNA is TGTGCCAGCAGCTTAGGTTTGTCGTCCGTAACCGAGCAGTACTTC. Translated, it gives CASSLGLSSVTEQYF.

The J gene is TRBJ1-1, the V gene TRBV29-1; D ambiguous. With 0 bases removed from V and 8 bases from J, the gap between germline ends came to 19 bases. The CDR3 loop spans 15 amino acids. Germline V CDR1 and CDR2: SQVTM, ANQGSEA. CDR3 nucleotide sequence: TGCAGCGTTGAAGATCTCGGGTACATGAATACGGAAGCTTTCTTT. This sequence encodes CSVEDLGYMNTEAFF.

V gene TRBV9 combines with J gene TRBJ2-5; D might be TRBD2 (5 bases). Trimming removed 2 bases at V and 3 bases at J, with 14 bases between. This CDR3 region has 15 residues. Germline loops: CDR1 SGDLS, CDR2 YYNGEE. The CDR3 loop reads CASSVGRGQKETQYF. The CDR3 nucleotides read TGTGCCAGCAGCGTGGGTAGAGGGCAGAAAGAGACCCAGTACTTC.

The chain uses TRBV19 and TRBJ2-5, with D perhaps TRBD2 (5 bases). Germline V lookup: CDR1 LNHDA, CDR2 SQIVND (reference sequence). V was cut by 7 bases and J by 2 bases, with 23 bases left in between. CDR3 length: 17 amino acids. CDR3 sequence reads: CASTTTNDGIQQETQYF. In DNA form, the CDR3 reads TGTGCCAGTACTACGACCAATGACGGGATCCAACAAGAGACCCAGTACTTC.

This clone was seen only a few times. The CDR3 nucleotides read TGTGCCAGCAGCCAAGTAAGTCAGTTTGATCAGCCCCAGCATTTT. This sequence encodes CASSQVSQFDQPQHF. The chain couples TRBV4-2 to TRBJ1-5; D unclear. CDR1 and CDR2 from the germline V gene are LGHNA and YNFKEQ. The CDR3 runs 15 residues. The V and J ends lost 1 base and 5 bases respectively, with 12 bases between them.

The CDR3 loop is CASSQEGVGQGALVEAFF. CDR3 sequence (DNA): TGTGCCAGCAGCCAAGAAGGGGTCGGTCAGGGGGCGCTTGTTGAAGCTTTCTTT. The chain links TRBV14 to TRBJ1-1; 8 bases agree with TRBD1. Germline assignment: CDR1 SGHDN and CDR2 FVKESK. V lost 0 bases and J lost 7; bases outside the gene matches: 16. This CDR3 has 18 amino acids.

The rearrangement uses TRBV4-2 and TRBJ2-7; no firm D call. The CDR3 has 12 amino acids. The germline gives CDR1 LGHNA, CDR2 YNFKEQ. V lost 1 base and J 6 bases, leaving 7 bases between the germline ends. CDR3 residues: CASSQGGSEQYF. The CDR3 region has the DNA TGTGCCAGCAGCCAAGGGGGTAGCGAGCAGTACTTC.

CDR3 sequence reads: CASSQGTSGSYGEQYF. The CDR3 DNA sequence: TGTGCCAGCAGCCAGGGGACTAGCGGGAGTTATGGTGAGCAGTACTTC. The chain recombines TRBV4-2 with TRBJ2-7; 14 positions match TRBD2. Germline V lookup: CDR1 LGHNA, CDR2 YNFKEQ. The junction had 8 bases not matched to a gene; V was cut back by 3 bases and J by 7 bases. The CDR3 extends over 16 amino acids.

Note on this clone: The junction differs from germline at one of its ends, possibly a read error. The V gene is TRBV7-7, the J gene TRBJ2-2; 8 nucleotides agree with TRBD1. Germline V CDR1 and CDR2: SSHAT, FNYEAQ (reference sequence). The CDR3 is 15 residues long. The CDR3 bases are TGTGCTAGCAGTCCGGACAGGGTGGGCACCGGGGAGCTGTTTTTT. This codes for CASSPDRVGTGELFF.

The chain has TRBV19 and TRBJ1-4; D is possibly TRBD1 (6 bases). Deletions cut 6 bases from V and 2 bases from J, with 16 bases between. Per the germline V gene, CDR1 is LNHDA and CDR2 is SQIVND (reference sequence). The CDR3 covers 16 residues. DNA for the CDR3: TGTGCCAGTAGGAAAAGGACAGCAGGGACTAATGAAAAACTGTTTTTT. Translating gives CASRKRTAGTNEKLFF. The full variable domain, its missing parts supplied by reference TRBV19 and TRBJ1-4, is DGGITQSPKYLFRKEGQNVTLSCEQNLNHDAMYWYRQDPGQGLRLIYYSQIVNDFQKGDIAEGYSVSREKKESFPLTVTSAQKNPTAFYLCASRKRTAGTNEKLFFGSGTQLSVL.

J is TRBJ2-5 and V is TRBV7-2; D might be TRBD2 (6 bases). The closer fit of TRBJ2-7 to the DNA end suggests the J call may be wrong. This CDR3 contains 15 residues. Germline values: CDR1 SGHTA, CDR2 FQGNSA. CDR3 coding DNA: TGTGCCAGCAGCTCGGGACTCCTAAGCTCCTACGAGCAGTACTTC. It encodes CASSSGLLSSYEQYF.

The chain is built from TRBV5-6 and TRBJ2-1, with 10 bases aligning to TRBD1. The CDR3 has 16 residues. The germline gives CDR1 SGHDT, CDR2 YYEEEE. J lost 3 bases, V lost 4 bases, and 7 bases had no gene match. For the CDR3, the DNA is TGTGCCAGCAGCAGACGGGACAGGGGATTCTACAATGAGCAGTTCTTC. This codes for CASSRRDRGFYNEQFF. Based on the CDR3 plus reference TRBV5-6 and TRBJ2-1, the full variable domain is DAGVTQSPTHLIKTRGQQVTLRCSPKSGHDTVSWYQQALGQGPQFIFQYYEEEERQRGNFPDRFSGHQFPNYSSELNVNALLLGDSALYLCASSRRDRGFYNEQFFGPGTRLTVL.

The V gene is TRBV19, the J gene TRBJ2-1, with D maybe TRBD2 (5 bases). CDR1 and CDR2 from the germline V gene are LNHDA and SQIVND (reference sequence). This CDR3 is 13 amino acids long. Trimming left V 5 bases short and J 5 bases short, with 10 bases between. CDR3 loop: CASSWESHNEQFF. CDR3 nucleotide sequence: TGTGCCAGTAGTTGGGAGTCCCACAATGAGCAGTTCTTC.

The V call is TRBV19, the J call TRBJ2-3, with 12 bases aligning to TRBD2. Trimming took 4 bases from V and 6 from J; bases not matched to a gene: 8. The CDR3 is 16 residues long. The germline V gene encodes CDR1 LNHDA and CDR2 SQIVND (reference sequence). Here the CDR3 DNA reads TGTGCCAGTAGTAAGAATCGACTAGCGGGAGTTGATACGCAGTATTTT. Protein: CASSKNRLAGVDTQYF. Full variable domain (outside the CDR3, taken from reference TRBV19 and TRBJ2-3): DGGITQSPKYLFRKEGQNVTLSCEQNLNHDAMYWYRQDPGQGLRLIYYSQIVNDFQKGDIAEGYSVSREKKESFPLTVTSAQKNPTAFYLCASSKNRLAGVDTQYFGPGTRLTVL.

The chain uses TRBV6-1 and TRBJ2-6; D possibly uses TRBD1 or TRBD2 (7 bases each). V was cut by 3 bases and J by 2 bases, with 11 bases left in between. The V gene's germline CDR1 is MNHNS and CDR2 SASEGT. The CDR3 length is 16 residues. The CDR3 nucleotides read TGTGCCAGCAGTGACAGGGGGGGAACTGGGGCCAACGTCCTGACTTTC. Protein product: CASSDRGGTGANVLTF.

The chain has TRBV10-3 and TRBJ2-3, with 8 bases lining up with TRBD1. The junction had 7 bases not matched to a gene; V was cut back by 11 bases and J by 0 bases. Germline V CDR1 and CDR2: ENHRY, SYGVKD. There are 14 residues in the CDR3. The CDR3 coding sequence is TGTGCCTCCAAAGGGACAGGCAGCACAGATACGCAGTATTTT. Translating it yields CASKGTGSTDTQYF.

CDR3 DNA: TGTGCCAGCAGCCTAGGCCCGACAGGGCAGTACTTC. Translating it yields CASSLGPTGQYF. This chain uses TRBV11-2 with TRBJ2-7, with a tentative D call TRBD1 (6 bases). This CDR3 comprises 12 residues. Looked up from germline, CDR1 is SGHAT and CDR2 is FQNNGV. Trimming cost V 5 bases and J 9 bases, with 14 bases left between them.

The V gene is TRBV7-8, the J gene TRBJ1-1; D is uncertain. Germline V gene data show CDR1 as SGHVS and CDR2 as FQNEAQ. V was pared by 1 base and J by 7 bases, with 7 bases between. The CDR3 has 12 amino acids. Here the CDR3 reads CASSLVHSEAFF. The CDR3 DNA is TGTGCCAGCAGCTTAGTCCACAGTGAAGCTTTCTTT.

The gene calls are TRBV30 and TRBJ2-2, with 9 bases lining up with TRBD1. The CDR3 is made up of 15 amino acids. Trimming cost V 2 bases and J 4 bases; bases outside gene matches: 5. Germline V gene data show CDR1 as GTSNPN and CDR2 as SVGIG (reference sequence). This CDR3 is CAWSMGQGGTGELFF. The CDR3 DNA reads TGTGCCTGGAGTATGGGACAGGGTGGCACCGGGGAGCTGTTTTTT. The variable domain in full, with the rest retrieved from reference TRBV30 and TRBJ2-2, is SQTIHQWPATLVQPVGSPLSLECTVEGTSNPNLYWYRQAAGRGLQLLFYSVGIGQISSEVPQNLSASRPQDRQFILSSKKLLLSDSGFYLCAWSMGQGGTGELFFGEGSRLTVL.

The chain links TRBV7-8 to TRBJ2-1, with D unresolved. The CDR3 is 15 amino acids. CDR1 and CDR2 from the germline V gene are SGHVS and FQNEAQ. V gave up 0 bases and J gave up 4 bases, with 10 bases separating them. The CDR3 loop is CASSLARGRYNEQFF. DNA of the CDR3: TGTGCCAGCAGCTTAGCGCGCGGTAGATACAATGAGCAGTTCTTC.

This chain joins TRBV19 and TRBJ1-5; 7 positions agree with TRBD1. The junction had 9 bases not matched to a gene; V was cut back by 5 bases and J by 5 bases. Germline-derived CDR1 and CDR2 are LNHDA and SQIVND (reference sequence). The CDR3 extends over 15 amino acids. Here the CDR3 reads CASSALGQIDQPQHF. Written as DNA, the CDR3 is TGTGCCAGTAGTGCTCTGGGACAGATCGATCAGCCCCAGCATTTT.

The V and J genes are TRBV28 and TRBJ1-2, with D tentatively TRBD1 (5 bases). This CDR3 is 15 amino acids long. Trimming cost V 1 base and J 8 bases, with 17 bases left between them. Looked up from germline, CDR1 is MDHEN and CDR2 is SYDVKM. CDR3 sequence reads: CASSLSTGGKLGYTF. The CDR3 DNA reads TGTGCCAGCAGTTTATCGACGGGGGGTAAATTGGGCTACACCTTC.

This chain joins TRBV10-3 and TRBJ1-3, with D uncertain. CDR1 and CDR2 (germline): ENHRY, SYGVKD. This CDR3 contains 12 residues. V was pared by 11 bases and J by 2 bases, with 10 bases between. The CDR3 reads CASSKTGNTIYF. The CDR3 DNA reads TGTGCCTCCTCAAAGACTGGAAACACCATATATTTT.

V is TRBV6-1 and J is TRBJ1-1; maybe TRBD1 (5 bases). Trimming left V 6 bases short and J 3 bases short, with 8 bases between. Per germline, CDR1 MNHNS and CDR2 SASEGT. This CDR3 region has 12 residues. The CDR3 loop is CASRRQHTEAFF. The CDR3 nucleotides read TGTGCCAGCAGGAGACAGCACACTGAAGCTTTCTTT.